This T cell receptor (beta chain) came from a study of blood T cells in healthy people across ages. The study drew donors from healthy Caucasian individuals in Russia aged about 6 to 100. Samples each yielded at least 5 micrograms of total RNA. CDR3 length: 14 residues. In germline, CDR1 is LGHNA, CDR2 YSLEER. Between the trimmed V and J ends, which lost 0 bases and 5 bases, there was a span of 11 bases. Regarding the study as a whole: Unknown CMV status may confound age-related changes in expanded clones.

A J-beta primer mix and a sample-barcoded 5' primer were used in a second PCR of about 6 to 12 cycles. The authors tagged each cDNA molecule using a template-switch adaptor with 12 random nucleotides. MiXCR, applied by TCRdb to the 5' RACE reads, yields one record per CDR3 protein. The sample has some 860,000 distinct CDR3 sequences; 45% to 70% are singletons. With respect to this clonotype: Its specificity is not known.

This sequence originates from a man aged 35 to 55 in good health. V and J are TRBV4-3 and TRBJ2-7; no clear D. Source material: blood. The CDR3 region is CASSQDPMINEQYF. Written as DNA, the CDR3 is TGCGCCAGCAGCCAAGATCCAATGATAAACGAGCAGTACTTC.